This is a list of T cell receptor beta chains from one sample in a study of blood T cell repertoires in COVID-19. The data were produced by immunoSEQ multiplex PCR, yet TCRdb's version contains in-frame clones alone and is incomplete. Seen here are roughly 180,000 clones, about 81% observed once, and the top ten hold about 11%. The material sequenced was peripheral blood. These receptors were taken from a woman older than 75 with COVID-19, enrolled during active disease. Each CDR3 is given with its conserved first and last residue. Each record gives: D gene, V gene, clone size, J gene, CDR3 DNA, CDR3 protein. The D gene is left open where the match is weak. Clone size is not always given. Where it is, it says once, few, many or a class for expanded clones.

>-|TRBV11-2|-|TRBJ1-1
TGTGCCAGCAGCTTATGGGCAGGGAGGGACACTGAAGCTTTCTTT
CASSLWAGRDTEAFF
>TRBD2|TRBV29-1|-|TRBJ2-7
TGCAGCGTTCGCAGGACTAGCGGGAGTTCCGAGCAGTACTTC
CSVRRTSGSSEQYF
>-|TRBV28|-|TRBJ2-2
TGTGCCAGCAGTTTGCACAGGGCGGACACCGGGGAGCTGTTTTTT
CASSLHRADTGELFF
>-|TRBV4-2|-|TRBJ2-5
TGTGCCAGCAGCCAAGTTAGGTTTAGGCGGGGAGAAGAGACCCAGTACTTC
CASSQVRFRRGEETQYF
>TRBD2|TRBV28|-|TRBJ2-6
TGTGCCAGCAGTTTGGTAGGACTAGCGGGGAACTCTGGGGCCAACGTCCTGACTTTC
CASSLVGLAGNSGANVLTF
>-|TRBV21-1|-|TRBJ1-6
TGTGCCACCAATGAAGTCAGGGGTAGGTCCTATAATTCACCCCTCCACTTT
CATNEVRGRSYNSPLHF
>TRBD2|TRBV5-1|-|TRBJ2-3
TGCGCCAGCAGCACTGAGGGTAGCGGGCCGAGCACAGATACGCAGTATTTT
CASSTEGSGPSTDTQYF
>TRBD1|TRBV20-1|-|TRBJ1-1
TGCAGTGCTTACAGGGGAAGGGGTTTCTTT
CSAYRGRGFF
>-|TRBV10-3|-|TRBJ2-7
TGTGCCATCAGCAACCGGGACTCCAGCTCCTACGAGCAGTACTTC
CAISNRDSSSYEQYF
>TRBD1|TRBV19|-|TRBJ2-3
TGTGCCAGTAGTATAAGAGGACAGGGGGCCACAGATACGCAGTATTTT
CASSIRGQGATDTQYF
>-|TRBV3-1/TRBV3-2|-|TRBJ2-7
TGTGCCAGCAGCCTCTCAACCGGGTCCTTCTACGAGCAGTACTTC
CASSLSTGSFYEQYF
>-|TRBV6-2/TRBV6-3|once|TRBJ1-4
TGTGCCAGCAGCCCGGACATTTATGAAAAACTGTTTTTT
CASSPDIYEKLFF
>-|TRBV11-2|-|TRBJ2-7
TGTGCCAGCAGCTTAGATGCACCCTATTTTTACGAGCAGTACTTC
CASSLDAPYFYEQYF
>TRBD1|TRBV4-1|-|TRBJ1-2
TGCGCCAGCAGCCAAGAAGGACAGGCCAATGGCTACACCTTC
CASSQEGQANGYTF
>-|TRBV5-6|-|TRBJ1-2
TGTGCCAGCAGCCCTGGGGGCAGGGGTTTGTCGGACTATGGCTACACCTTC
CASSPGGRGLSDYGYTF
>-|TRBV6-5|-|TRBJ1-2
TGTGCCAGCAGTTACTCAGCCAGGAATTATGGCTACACCTTC
CASSYSARNYGYTF
>TRBD1|TRBV5-4|-|TRBJ2-2
TGTGCCAGCAGCTCACACTACAGGGGTCAACCCGGGGAGCTGTTTTTT
CASSSHYRGQPGELFF
>TRBD2|TRBV2|once|TRBJ2-2
TGTGCCAGCGGGTATCTAGCGGGAGTCACCGGGGAGCTGTTTTTT
CASGYLAGVTGELFF
>TRBD1|TRBV5-1|-|TRBJ1-2
TGCGCCAGCAGCTTGGAGGGACAGGGGGCCGGAGTCTATGGCTACACCTTC
CASSLEGQGAGVYGYTF
>-|TRBV10-3|few|TRBJ1-2
TGTGCCATCAGTGAGAGGAGGGGAGTAGAAGGCTACACCTTC
CAISERRGVEGYTF
>TRBD1|TRBV5-1|-|TRBJ1-1
TGCGCCAGCAGCTCGGAGCCGGGACAGTACACTGAAGCTTTCTTT
CASSSEPGQYTEAFF
>TRBD2|TRBV10-3|-|TRBJ2-3
TGTGCCATCAGCGGGACTAGCCAAGACACAGATACGCAGTATTTT
CAISGTSQDTDTQYF
>TRBD1|TRBV27|-|TRBJ1-2
TGTGCCAGCAGTTCCCAACGACAGGGAAGGGACCTTAGCTATGGCTACACCTTC
CASSSQRQGRDLSYGYTF
>-|TRBV28|-|TRBJ1-6
TGTGCCAGCAGTTTATTATCCTCCTATAATTCACCCCTCCACTTT
CASSLLSSYNSPLHF
>TRBD1|TRBV7-2|-|TRBJ2-7
TGTGCCAGCAGCTTGGACAGGGGGCGCTACGAGCAGTACTTC
CASSLDRGRYEQYF
>-|TRBV5-1|-|TRBJ2-7
TGCGCCAGCAGCTTTTACTCCTACGAGCAGTACTTC
CASSFYSYEQYF
>TRBD1|TRBV3-1/TRBV3-2|-|TRBJ1-2
TGTGCCAGCAGCCCCCGGACAGGGGGTAACTATGGCTACACCTTC
CASSPRTGGNYGYTF
>-|TRBV28|-|TRBJ2-5
TGTGCCAGCAGGCCAGGGGGGATCCAAGAGACCCAGTACTTC
CASRPGGIQETQYF
>-|TRBV5-1|-|TRBJ2-2
TGCGCCAGCAGCTTGTTGAACTACAACACCGGGGAGCTGTTTTTT
CASSLLNYNTGELFF
>TRBD1|TRBV7-2|-|TRBJ1-5
TGTGCCAGCAGCCTACCGGGACAGCTCAATCAGCCCCAGCATTTT
CASSLPGQLNQPQHF
>TRBD1|TRBV19|-|TRBJ1-5
TGTGCCAGTAGGGACAGGGACGGTTGGCAGCCCCAGCATTTT
CASRDRDGWQPQHF
>-|TRBV10-3|-|TRBJ1-4
TGTGCCATCAGTGAGGGTCAGGCGAATGAAAAACTGTTTTTT
CAISEGQANEKLFF
>TRBD1|TRBV5-8|-|TRBJ2-5
TGTGCCAGCAGCTGGGGTTACAGGGGGCAAGAGACCCAGTACTTC
CASSWGYRGQETQYF
>-|TRBV24-1|once|TRBJ2-3
TGTGCCACCAGTGATACCCGACAGGACACAGATACGCAGTATTTT
CATSDTRQDTDTQYF
>TRBD2|TRBV2|once|TRBJ2-7
TGTGCCAGCACTAGCGGCGTTATGGGGGGGTTGTACGAGCAGTACTTC
CASTSGVMGGLYEQYF
>-|TRBV25-1|-|TRBJ1-3
TGTGCCAGCAGACAGGAGAATGCTGGAAACACCATATATTTT
CASRQENAGNTIYF
>-|TRBV15|-|TRBJ1-2
TGTGCCACCAGCAGAGGGGCCGAGTACAGGATCTCACCCTATGGCTACACCTTC
CATSRGAEYRISPYGYTF
>TRBD2|TRBV15|-|TRBJ2-2
TGTGCCACCAGCGGTACTAGCGGGAGGGCCACCGGGGAGCTGTTTTTT
CATSGTSGRATGELFF
>-|TRBV3-1/TRBV3-2|-|TRBJ2-2
TGTGCCAGCAGCCACTGGGACTTTTCCGGGGAGCTGTTTTTT
CASSHWDFSGELFF
>-|TRBV7-2|once|TRBJ1-2
TGTGCCAGCACCCCACGGAGGGGACCTAACTATGGCTACACCTTC
CASTPRRGPNYGYTF
>TRBD1|TRBV11-3|-|TRBJ1-1
TGTGCCAGCAGCGTCCACAGGGGGAGGAACACTGAAGCTTTCTTT
CASSVHRGRNTEAFF
>-|TRBV4-1|-|TRBJ1-2
TGCGCCAGCAGCCAAAATGTCCTGAACTATGGCTACACCTTC
CASSQNVLNYGYTF
>-|TRBV2|few|TRBJ1-3
TGTGCCAGCAGCGAGTATGGAAACACCATATATTTT
CASSEYGNTIYF
>-|TRBV16|-|TRBJ1-4
TGTGCCAGCAGCCAATCCGGGGGACGAATTAATGAAAAACTGTTTTTT
CASSQSGGRINEKLFF
>TRBD1|TRBV5-1|-|TRBJ1-1
TGCGCCAGCAGCTTGATCAGGGGGCAGGGTGAAGCTTTCTTT
CASSLIRGQGEAFF
>TRBD2|TRBV6-5|-|TRBJ2-3
TGTGCCAGCAAACCCCCTGGACTAGCAGCAGATACGCAGTATTTT
CASKPPGLAADTQYF
>TRBD2|TRBV6-1|few|TRBJ2-1
TGTGCCAGCAGTGCCCTAGCGGCCTTTACCTACAATGAGCAGTTCTTC
CASSALAAFTYNEQFF
>TRBD1|TRBV7-9|-|TRBJ1-6
TGTGCCAGCAGCAGGGACAGCTATAATTCACCCCTCCACTTT
CASSRDSYNSPLHF
>TRBD2|TRBV5-4|-|TRBJ2-2
TGTGCCAGCAGCCCCATTAGCGGGGGGACGAACACCGGGGAGCTGTTTTTT
CASSPISGGTNTGELFF